A selection of T cell receptor beta chains follows, all from one sample in a study of OX40 agonist ivuxolimab in advanced cancers. Using immunoSEQ multiplex PCR, the repertoire was profiled, and TCRdb retains in-frame clones only, with some absent. The table records tens of thousands of clones, less than 90% of them present only once. Sequencing used CD4+ or CD8+ T cells sorted from blood, obtained in a trial of the OX40 agonist ivuxolimab. The receptors stem from an adult with an advanced solid tumor such as melanoma, head and neck, liver or kidney cancer. CDR3s include the opening cysteine and the closing phenylalanine or tryptophan. Each record gives: clone size, J gene, V gene, D gene, CDR3 protein, CDR3 DNA. The D gene is left open where the match is weak. Expanded clones are given a class, and other clones once, few, many or no size at all.

-,TRBJ2-5,TRBV2,TRBD1,CASRGQFQETQYF,TGTGCCAGCAGGGGACAGTTCCAAGAGACCCAGTACTTC
-,TRBJ2-3,TRBV2,TRBD2,CASSFLAGDADTQYF,TGTGCCAGCAGTTTTCTAGCGGGGGACGCAGATACGCAGTATTTT
-,TRBJ2-7,TRBV5-1,-,CASSVRIPSYEQYF,TGCGCCAGCAGCGTACGGATACCTTCCTACGAGCAGTACTTC
few,TRBJ1-2,TRBV6-5,TRBD1,CASIGTAGYGYTF,TGTGCCAGTATTGGGACAGCAGGCTATGGCTACACCTTC
-,TRBJ1-1,TRBV7-9,-,CASSLAGPLEAFF,TGTGCCAGCAGCTTGGCGGGCCCACTTGAAGCTTTCTTT
-,TRBJ2-3,TRBV19,-,CASSTRGRSSVGTQYF,TGTGCCAGTAGTACCAGGGGAAGGTCCTCCGTAGGGACGCAGTATTTT
once,TRBJ2-1,TRBV9,TRBD2,CASSGTSGVSSYNEQFF,TGTGCCAGCAGCGGGACTAGCGGGGTTTCCTCCTACAATGAGCAGTTCTTC
-,TRBJ1-2,TRBV14,-,CASSSNRGPDGYTF,TGTGCCAGCAGCAGCAATAGGGGACCGGATGGCTACACCTTC
-,TRBJ2-7,TRBV16,-,CASSQFDREVEQYF,TGTGCCAGCAGCCAATTCGACAGGGAGGTCGAGCAGTACTTC
few,TRBJ1-6,TRBV5-5,-,CASSPGTHSESYNSPLHF,TGTGCCAGCAGCCCGGGGACACATTCAGAGTCCTATAATTCACCCCTCCACTTT
-,TRBJ1-4,TRBV6-1,-,CASSEADMPNEKLFF,TGTGCCAGCAGTGAAGCCGACATGCCTAATGAAAAACTGTTTTTT
few,TRBJ2-3,TRBV20-1,-,CSAGRTDTQYF,TGCAGTGCCGGCCGCACAGATACGCAGTATTTT
-,TRBJ2-3,TRBV19,TRBD2,CASSTRTSGGAGDTQYF,TGTGCCAGTAGTACCAGGACTAGCGGGGGGGCCGGGGATACGCAGTATTTT
-,TRBJ1-1,TRBV7-9,-,CASITQANTEAFF,TGTGCCAGCATCACGCAGGCGAACACTGAAGCTTTCTTT
-,TRBJ2-1,TRBV27,TRBD2,CASRRRVGTSGREQFF,TGTGCCAGCAGGCGACGCGTGGGGACTAGCGGACGGGAGCAGTTCTTC
once,TRBJ2-5,TRBV27,-,CASSFRRQETQYF,TGTGCCAGCAGTTTTCGACGGCAAGAGACCCAGTACTTC
-,TRBJ2-1,TRBV5-4,-,CASSLDWDNEQFF,TGTGCCAGCAGCTTGGACTGGGACAATGAGCAGTTCTTC
-,TRBJ2-7,TRBV10-1,TRBD2,CASSGNLAGGLYEQYF,TGCGCCAGCAGTGGGAATTTAGCGGGGGGCCTCTACGAGCAGTACTTC
-,TRBJ2-1,TRBV11-1,-,CASSPGRTYNEQFF,TGTGCCAGCAGCCCTGGTAGGACCTACAATGAGCAGTTCTTC